This T cell receptor (beta chain) comes out of a study of chemoradiotherapy in HPV16-positive cancers. Study-level background: Functional T-cell assays on a couple of HPV16-positive patients' cells defined candidate HPV-specific clones and common TCR motifs. Overall study results and limits: Candidate HPV-specific clones and E7-related TCR motifs grew in tumor during treatment. In HPV16-positive patients, HPV-responsive T-cell expansion tracked better recurrence-free survival.

Over chemoradiotherapy, repertoires were sampled more than once. On this clone itself: Its antigen is unknown.

Only in-frame clones appear in the TCRdb table, and some are missing; sequencing was by immunoSEQ multiplex PCR. Seen here are some 28,000 clones, roughly 80% observed once, and the top ten hold 5% to 6.5%. This clonotype originated in a human donor with HPV-associated anogenital cancer. The sequencing used blood, collected from a patient who underwent chemoradiotherapy.

The DNA for the CDR3 is TGTGCCAGCAGTGCTGAGGGACAGCGCGCAGCTAACTATGGCTACACCTTC. Its protein product is CASSAEGQRAANYGYTF. The rearrangement uses TRBV2 and TRBJ1-2; 7 positions match TRBD1. The germline V gene encodes CDR1 SNHLY and CDR2 FYNNEI. CDR3 length: 17 amino acids. V lost 4 bases to trimming and J lost 0 bases; unmatched junction nucleotides: 11.